The 5 T cell receptor beta chains given below trace back to one sample, sequenced in a study of T cell repertoires in cytomegalovirus infection. TCRdb re-called the reads with MiXCR, one entry per CDR3 protein. Of 550,000 to 700,000 distinct CDR3 sequences in the sample, just under 40% are singletons; the top ten hold about 46%. These receptors have no known antigen. The sample in question was cultured PBMCs, obtained from culture after CMV antigen stimulation. These receptors originate from a human donor in good health (CMV status not recorded). Some clones in this sample may be carry-over from other donors' samples.

This clonotype was detected a few times. The genes are TRBV28 and TRBJ2-1, with D maybe TRBD2 (5 bases). Germline CDR1 and CDR2: MDHEN and SYDVKM. The V and J ends lost 11 bases and 9 bases respectively, with 20 bases between them. This CDR3 spans 13 amino acids. The CDR3 DNA follows: TGTGCCGCCAGCAAGTGGGTAGCGATTGAGCAGTTCTTC. It encodes CAASKWVAIEQFF.

The chain has TRBV12-3 or TRBV12-4 and TRBJ1-2; 7 bases agree with TRBD1. This CDR3 region has 15 residues. V shed 5 bases and J 7 bases; nucleotides not matched to a gene: 13. The CDR3 DNA reads as TGTGCCAGCAGTATCGACCGGGACAGCAGGGCTGGCTACACCTTC. Translating it yields CASSIDRDSRAGYTF.

This clonotype came up a few times. V is TRBV7-9 and J is TRBJ2-7, with 10 bases that match TRBD1. Trimming cost V 3 bases and J 5 bases; bases outside gene matches: 7. CDR3 length: 15 amino acids. Germline CDR1 SEHNR, CDR2 FQNEAQ (reference sequence). The CDR3 reads CASSFETGGQDEQYF. CDR3 DNA sequence: TGTGCCAGCAGCTTCGAGACAGGGGGCCAGGACGAGCAGTACTTC.

J is TRBJ2-3 and V is TRBV7-2; D remains ambiguous. This CDR3 comprises 14 residues. V lost 6 bases, J lost 0 bases, and 10 bases lay in between. Germline CDR1 SGHTA, CDR2 FQGNSA. The CDR3: CASRTSPSTDTQYF. DNA for the CDR3: TGTGCCAGCAGGACTTCTCCCAGCACAGATACGCAGTATTTT.

In this sample, this clonotype turned up a few times. The chain links TRBV7-9 to TRBJ1-1; D is unresolved. This CDR3 has 17 residues. Trimming left V 1 base short and J 0 bases short, with 15 bases between. Germline V gene data show CDR1 as SEHNR and CDR2 as FQNEAQ (reference sequence). This CDR3 reads CASSLGRFVDMNTEAFF. CDR3 nucleotide sequence: TGTGCCAGCAGCTTAGGTAGGTTCGTGGATATGAACACTGAAGCTTTCTTT.